These 17 T cell receptor beta chains were sequenced from one sample in a study of T cell clones after liver transplantation. Data came from immunoSEQ multiplex PCR; TCRdb stores just in-frame clones and leaves some out. The table lists 72,000 or so clones, roughly 80% of them singletons. Specimen: CD4+ T cells from blood, collected at the 22-month timepoint. These receptor sequences come from a human patient who received a liver transplant. T cells may partly derive from the graft donor.

This chain connects TRBV7-2 to TRBJ2-7; either TRBD1 or TRBD2 may supply D (6 bases each). Deletions cut 3 bases from V and 3 bases from J, with 12 bases between. The germline V gene has CDR1 SGHTA and CDR2 FQGNSA. CDR3 length: 14 residues. The CDR3 region is CASSFLQGGYEQYF. CDR3 nucleotide sequence: TGTGCCAGCAGCTTCTTACAGGGAGGCTACGAGCAGTACTTC.

The chain combines TRBV5-4 with TRBJ2-5; 11 bases match TRBD1. CDR3 size: 15 residues. Germline trimming cut 3 bases from V and 1 base from J; bases unmatched to any gene: 2. In germline, CDR1 is SGHNT, CDR2 YYREEE (reference sequence). The CDR3 DNA reads TGTGCCAGCAGCTCGGGACAGGGGGTCCAAGAGACCCAGTACTTC. Translated, it gives CASSSGQGVQETQYF.

This clone has more than one count but fewer than ten. The V and J genes are TRBV5-1 and TRBJ1-6; D not certain. Trimming removed 4 bases at V and 8 bases at J, with 19 bases between. This CDR3 has 16 amino acids. The germline CDR1 and CDR2 sequences are SGHRS and YFSETQ. Here the CDR3 DNA reads TGCGCCAGCAGCCCCACTCATCTTCGACCCGATTCACCCCTCCACTTT. Protein product: CASSPTHLRPDSPLHF.

By proportion, this clone is medium-sized (0.01 to 0.1%). The chain combines TRBV7-2 with TRBJ1-5, with 8 bases fitting TRBD1. J gave up 1 base and V 5 bases, and 1 base lay outside the gene matches. The length of the CDR3 is 14 residues. CDR1 is SGHTA and CDR2 is FQGNSA in the germline V gene. This CDR3 is CASSQGASNQPQHF. CDR3 bases: TGTGCCAGCAGCCAGGGGGCCAGCAATCAGCCCCAGCATTTT.

The rearrangement links TRBV21-1 to TRBJ1-1; no check of the table's D call, TRBD1, against the DNA was made. TRBV21-1 is annotated as a pseudogene. The CDR3 consists of 14 residues. The CDR3 coding sequence is TGTGCCAGCAGCAAAAAGGGGAAGAACACTGAAGCTTTCTTT. This gives the protein CASSKKGKNTEAFF.

The V gene is TRBV7-2, the J gene TRBJ1-1; possibly TRBD1 for D (6 bases). V gave up 3 bases and J gave up 8 bases, with 10 bases separating them. The CDR3 is 12 residues long. CDR1 is SGHTA, CDR2 FQGNSA, per germline. CDR3 sequence: CASSFTQGEAFF. The CDR3 DNA reads TGTGCCAGCAGCTTCACCCAGGGGGAAGCTTTCTTT.

This CDR3 is CASSPVGGDTQYF. Here the CDR3 DNA reads TGCGCCAGCAGCCCGGTTGGGGGCGATACGCAGTATTTT. V gene TRBV5-1 combines with J gene TRBJ2-3; possibly TRBD1 for D (6 bases). The CDR3 spans 13 residues. Per the germline V gene, CDR1 is SGHRS and CDR2 is YFSETQ. Between the trimmed V and J ends, which lost 4 bases and 6 bases, there was a span of 12 bases.

The chain uses TRBV4-3 and TRBJ2-7; weak D call: TRBD1 (5 bases). The germline V and J ends were trimmed by 0 bases and 2 bases, with 11 bases remaining between them. The germline V gene encodes CDR1 LGHNA and CDR2 YSLEER. This CDR3 is 15 amino acids long. CDR3 nucleotides: TGCGCCAGCAGCCAAGATCTGACAGCTACCTACGAGCAGTACTTC. This codes for CASSQDLTATYEQYF.

V usage is TRBV9 and J usage is TRBJ2-3, with TRBD2 matching over 11 bases. The CDR3 is made up of 16 amino acids. V dropped 3 bases and J dropped 2; count of bases not matched to a gene: 5. The germline V gene encodes CDR1 SGDLS and CDR2 YYNGEE. In DNA form, the CDR3 reads TGTGCCAGCAGCGGGGGGACTAGCGGAGACACAGATACGCAGTATTTT. This gives the protein CASSGGTSGDTDTQYF.

This CDR3 reads CASSPWTAGELFF. CDR3 DNA: TGTGCCAGCAGCCCATGGACGGCCGGGGAGCTGTTTTTT. The chain employs TRBV7-2 and TRBJ2-2; no definite D call. This CDR3 region has 13 residues. Germline lookup yields CDR1 SGHTA and CDR2 FQGNSA. With 5 bases removed from V and 6 bases from J, the gap between germline ends came to 10 bases.

The genes are TRBV4-2 and TRBJ2-3; D ambiguous. The germline V and J ends were trimmed by 1 base and 4 bases, with 9 bases remaining between them. This CDR3 has 14 amino acids. CDR1 LGHNA and CDR2 YNFKEQ come from the germline V gene. Written as DNA, the CDR3 is TGTGCCAGCAGCCAAGGAATAGCCTCAGATACGCAGTATTTT. Protein product: CASSQGIASDTQYF.

The chain joins TRBV5-1 to TRBJ2-5; D uncertain. With 6 bases removed from V and 3 bases from J, the gap between germline ends came to 6 bases. CDR3 length: 11 residues. Germline lookup yields CDR1 SGHRS and CDR2 YFSETQ. CDR3 amino acids: CASINEETQYF. CDR3 DNA: TGCGCCAGCATAAACGAAGAGACCCAGTACTTC. Full variable domain (missing parts from reference TRBV5-1 and TRBJ2-5): KAGVTQTPRYLIKTRGQQVTLSCSPISGHRSVSWYQQTPGQGLQFLFEYFSETQRNKGNFPGRFSGRQFSNSRSEMNVSTLELGDSALYLCASINEETQYFGPGTRLLVL.

V is TRBV2 and J is TRBJ1-6; 7 positions agree with TRBD1. V lost 3 bases and J lost 2; bases outside the gene matches: 7. The CDR3 has 17 residues. Germline-derived CDR1 and CDR2 are SNHLY and FYNNEI. Here the CDR3 DNA reads TGTGCCAGCAGTGATTCCGGGACAGCTACCTATAATTCACCCCTCCACTTT. It specifies CASSDSGTATYNSPLHF.

The CDR3 loop reads CSVSGNKNGYTF. The CDR3 nucleotides are TGCAGCGTTAGCGGCAATAAGAATGGCTACACCTTC. The genes are TRBV29-1 and TRBJ1-2; D gene ambiguous. Germline lookup yields CDR1 SQVTM and CDR2 ANQGSEA. Trimming pared 5 bases from V and 6 bases from J, leaving 13 bases between. The CDR3 spans 12 residues. The full variable domain, in which reference TRBV29-1 and TRBJ1-2 provide the parts outside the CDR3, is SAVISQKPSRDICQRGTSLTIQCQVDSQVTMMFWYRQQPGQSLTLIATANQGSEATYESGFVIDKFPISRPNLTFSTLTVSNMSPEDSSIYLCSVSGNKNGYTFGSGTRLTVV.

This clone was counted a single time. The chain joins TRBV19 to TRBJ1-1; 9 nucleotides line up with TRBD1. Germline V gene sequence: CDR1 LNHDA, CDR2 SQIVND (reference sequence). This CDR3 has 14 residues. V lost 6 bases and J lost 3; bases outside the gene matches: 5. The CDR3 coding sequence is TGTGCCAGTAGCGGACAGGGGCGTGACACTGAAGCTTTCTTT. It specifies CASSGQGRDTEAFF.

The chain joins TRBV6-4 to TRBJ1-1, with no clear D. The germline V and J ends were trimmed by 4 bases and 0 bases, with 9 bases remaining between them. Germline values: CDR1 MRHNA, CDR2 SNTAGT. CDR3 length: 14 residues. The CDR3 spells CASSAEAVNTEAFF. Here the CDR3 DNA reads TGTGCCAGCAGTGCCGAGGCTGTGAACACTGAAGCTTTCTTT.

V usage is TRBV10-3 and J usage is TRBJ2-5, with D unclear. CDR1 is ENHRY, CDR2 SYGVKD, per germline. CDR3 length: 12 residues. V shed 2 bases and J shed 4 bases, with 5 bases lying between them. CDR3 nucleotides: TGTGCCATCAGTGAGATTCGAGAGACCCAGTACTTC. It is translated as CAISEIRETQYF.